These 32 T cell receptor beta chains came from one sample sequenced in a study of T cell repertoires in cytomegalovirus infection. These receptors' targets are unknown. TCRdb used MiXCR to reprocess the reads, holding one entry per CDR3 protein. The sample holds tens of thousands of distinct CDR3 sequences, around 20% seen once. The sequenced sample consisted of PBMCs, sequenced either directly or after in vitro stimulation (not recorded which). The source is a human donor in good health (CMV status not recorded). Some clones in this sample may be carry-over from other donors' samples.

This clonotype has just a few counts. CDR3 loop: CASRTGGTTYNEQFF. CDR3 in DNA: TGTGCCAGCAGAACTGGGGGGACAACCTACAATGAGCAGTTCTTC. The chain recombines TRBV28 with TRBJ2-1; either TRBD1 or TRBD2 may supply D (6 bases each). This CDR3 comprises 15 residues. V was shortened by 6 bases and J by 2 bases, with 14 bases between the two germline ends. Germline V gene sequence: CDR1 MDHEN, CDR2 SYDVKM. Using reference TRBV28 and TRBJ2-1 for the parts outside the CDR3, the full variable domain is DVKVTQSSRYLVKRTGEKVFLECVQDMDHENMFWYRQDPGLGLRLIYFSYDVKMKEKGDIPEGYSVSREKKERFSLILESASTNQTSMYLCASRTGGTTYNEQFFGPGTRLTVL.

The chain couples TRBV12-3 or TRBV12-4 to TRBJ1-2, with D hard to call. Trimming cost V 3 bases and J 4 bases, with 12 bases left between them. This CDR3 spans 14 amino acids. Written as DNA, the CDR3 is TGTGCCAGCAGTTTCGAAGGTGAAGGCTATGGCTACACCTTC. This codes for CASSFEGEGYGYTF.

Comment on this clonotype: Just one base apart from a much larger clone, this may be a read error. The chain is built from TRBV28 and TRBJ2-5, with TRBD2 as a possible D gene (6 bases). CDR1 and CDR2 from the germline V gene are MDHEN and SYDVKM. The germline V and J ends were trimmed by 7 bases and 4 bases, with 16 bases remaining between them. This CDR3 has 14 amino acids. The CDR3 DNA reads TGTGCCAGCACCCCGGGAGACGGACCAGAGACCCAGTACTTC. Amino acid sequence: CASTPGDGPETQYF.

This clonotype showed up many times. The rearrangement joins TRBV7-2 to TRBJ1-1; D remains ambiguous. V lost 2 bases and J 3 bases, leaving 10 bases between the germline ends. Germline V gene sequence: CDR1 SGHTA, CDR2 FQGNSA. CDR3 length equals 14 residues. CDR3 protein: CASSLYGRDTEAFF. The CDR3 nucleotides read TGTGCCAGCAGCTTATACGGACGGGACACTGAAGCTTTCTTT.

The CDR3 loop is CASSTQDRYNQPQHF. The CDR3 DNA follows: TGTGCCAGTAGTACCCAGGACAGGTACAATCAGCCCCAGCATTTT. The chain is built from TRBV19 and TRBJ1-5; 7 bases are shared with TRBD1. Germline CDR1 reads LNHDA; CDR2 reads SQIVND (reference sequence). The junction had 6 bases not matched to a gene; V was cut back by 4 bases and J by 3 bases. This CDR3 is 15 amino acids long.

This clonotype was recorded a few times. The chain couples TRBV7-9 to TRBJ2-1; the match to TRBD2 covers 9 bases. The CDR3 runs to 17 residues. CDR1 and CDR2 from the germline V gene are SEHNR and FQNEAQ (reference sequence). J was trimmed by 1 base and V by 4 bases; bases with no gene match: 8. The CDR3 sequence: CASSSPRSGGSYNEQFF. CDR3 DNA sequence: TGTGCCAGCAGCTCGCCACGTAGCGGGGGTTCCTACAATGAGCAGTTCTTC.

The chain uses TRBV6-1 and TRBJ2-5; 7 positions agree with TRBD1. Germline-derived CDR1 and CDR2 are MNHNS and SASEGT. Trimming removed 1 base from V and 7 bases from J; junction bases left unmatched: 9. The CDR3 covers 15 residues. The CDR3 DNA reads TGTGCCAGCAGTGAAGGTCGGCCAGGGGGTAGGACCCAGTACTTC. It yields the protein CASSEGRPGGRTQYF.

In this sample, this clonotype turned up a few times. V and J are TRBV11-2 and TRBJ2-5; D is uncertain. The germline V gene has CDR1 SGHAT and CDR2 FQNNGV. The length of the CDR3 is 14 residues. With 1 base removed from V and 5 bases from J, the gap between germline ends came to 11 bases. CDR3 protein: CASSLGSSFETQYF. The DNA for the CDR3 is TGTGCCAGCAGCTTAGGAAGTAGTTTTGAGACCCAGTACTTC.

This clonotype was seen more than once but under ten times. The rearrangement uses TRBV2 and TRBJ2-5; D unclear. The CDR3 covers 15 residues. Looked up from germline, CDR1 is SNHLY and CDR2 is FYNNEI. Trimming shortened V by 0 bases and J by 5 bases, and 13 bases separated the two germline ends. CDR3: CASSEAGREGETQYF. The DNA of the CDR3 is TGTGCCAGCAGTGAAGCAGGTCGAGAAGGGGAGACCCAGTACTTC.

This clonotype was counted ten times or more. The junction departs from the called germline gene at one end, perhaps through a read error. V usage is TRBV10-3 and J usage is TRBJ1-2; no clear D. The germline gives CDR1 ENHRY, CDR2 SYGVKD. The CDR3 is 12 amino acids. The CDR3 sequence: CAIRESGYGYTF. CDR3 nucleotide sequence: TGTGCCATCAGAGAGTCAGGCTATGGCTACACCTTC.

This clonotype occurred many times. This chain joins TRBV6-4 and TRBJ2-3; TRBD1 agrees at 7 bases. The CDR3 contains 14 residues. Unmatched junction bases numbered 1, after V lost 0 bases and J lost 4 bases. Per the germline V gene, CDR1 is MRHNA and CDR2 is SNTAGT. This CDR3 reads CASSDSGGADTQYF. In nucleotides, the CDR3 is TGTGCCAGCAGTGACTCAGGGGGCGCAGATACGCAGTATTTT.

A single count supports this clonotype. The V and J genes are TRBV20-1 and TRBJ1-2; a possible D gene is TRBD1 (6 bases). V was pared by 7 bases and J by 4 bases, with 22 bases between. CDR3 length equals 15 residues. The germline CDR1 and CDR2 sequences are DFQATT and SNEGSKA (reference sequence). Here the CDR3 reads CSVPSGAFSIYGYTF. DNA for the CDR3: TGCAGTGTCCCTTCGGGGGCCTTCTCCATCTATGGCTACACCTTC.

This clonotype was detected many times. The V and J genes are TRBV11-2 and TRBJ2-2; D is possibly TRBD2 (7 bases). The V and J ends lost 5 bases and 4 bases respectively, with 17 bases between them. Germline V CDR1 and CDR2: SGHAT, FQNNGV. The CDR3 loop spans 16 amino acids. This chain's CDR3 is CASSLPRRGGTGELFF. The DNA of the CDR3 is TGTGCCAGCAGCCTGCCGCGAAGGGGGGGCACCGGGGAGCTGTTTTTT. The entire variable domain, with the rest obtained from reference TRBV11-2 and TRBJ2-2, is as follows: EAGVAQSPRYKIIEKRQSVAFWCNPISGHATLYWYQQILGQGPKLLIQFQNNGVVDDSQLPKDRFSAERLKGVDSTLKIQPAKLEDSAVYLCASSLPRRGGTGELFFGEGSRLTVL.

At least ten counts were recorded for this clonotype. V usage is TRBV6-6 and J usage is TRBJ1-1; D is unresolved. Germline CDR1 and CDR2: MNHNY and SVGAGI (reference sequence). V was clipped by 0 bases and J by 0 bases, with 8 bases between them. The CDR3 contains 15 residues. This CDR3 is CASSYSKGMNTEAFF. For the CDR3, the DNA is TGTGCCAGCAGTTACTCGAAGGGTATGAACACTGAAGCTTTCTTT.

At least ten counts were recorded for this clonotype. This chain joins TRBV7-8 and TRBJ2-1; 9 nucleotides align to TRBD1. Germline CDR1 and CDR2: SGHVS and FQNEAQ. The CDR3 has 15 amino acids. V lost 4 bases to trimming and J lost 8 bases; unmatched junction nucleotides: 9. The CDR3 region is CASSSLGQGSYEQFF. CDR3 DNA: TGTGCCAGCAGCTCACTGGGACAGGGTTCTTATGAGCAGTTCTTC.

The J gene is TRBJ1-4, the V gene TRBV5-5, with a weak D call TRBD1 (5 bases). There are 14 residues in the CDR3. V was trimmed by 3 bases and J by 4 bases, leaving 10 bases between them. CDR1 SGHKS and CDR2 YYEKEE come from the germline V gene (reference sequence). This CDR3 reads CASSWPTVNEKLFF. CDR3 nucleotide sequence: TGTGCCAGCAGCTGGCCGACAGTTAATGAAAAACTGTTTTTT.

V gene TRBV6-1 combines with J gene TRBJ2-7; D perhaps matches TRBD2 (6 bases). The CDR3 spans 13 residues. V was pared by 6 bases and J by 5 bases, with 14 bases between. The V gene's germline CDR1 is MNHNS and CDR2 SASEGT. Here the CDR3 DNA reads TGTGCCAGCAGCAGGAGGGCGAGCGACGAGCAGTACTTC. It translates to CASSRRASDEQYF.

The V and J genes are TRBV18 and TRBJ2-1; 8 positions match TRBD2. Looked up from germline, CDR1 is KGHSH and CDR2 is LQKENI. This CDR3 region has 15 residues. V was clipped by 2 bases and J by 7 bases; unmatched bases: 7. The CDR3 loop reads CASSPGLARLNEQFF. The CDR3 DNA follows: TGTGCCAGCTCACCAGGACTAGCTCGGTTGAATGAGCAGTTCTTC. The full variable domain, rest sourced from reference TRBV18 and TRBJ2-1, is NAGVMQNPRHLVRRRGQEARLRCSPMKGHSHVYWYRQLPEEGLKFMVYLQKENIIDESGMPKERFSAEFPKEGPSILRIQQVVRGDSAAYFCASSPGLARLNEQFFGPGTRLTVL.

This sequence joins TRBV19 and TRBJ2-3; 8 nucleotides match TRBD2. The CDR3 spans 13 residues. Germline lookup yields CDR1 LNHDA and CDR2 SQIVND (reference sequence). The CDR3 protein is CAVATGGADTQYF. The DNA for the CDR3 is TGTGCGGTGGCGACGGGAGGGGCAGATACGCAGTATTTT.

The sample holds many counts of this clonotype. The chain uses TRBV6-2 or TRBV6-3 and TRBJ1-1; weak D call: TRBD1 (6 bases). This CDR3 spans 13 amino acids. The germline V gene encodes CDR1 MNHEY and CDR2 SVGEGT. The V end lost 6 bases, the J end lost 5 bases, and 13 bases lay between the germline ends. The CDR3: CASRTPGDTEAFF. The CDR3 bases are TGTGCCAGCAGAACCCCAGGGGATACTGAAGCTTTCTTT.

The chain is built from TRBV4-2 and TRBJ2-3; unclear D gene. This CDR3 region has 15 residues. CDR1 is LGHNA and CDR2 is YNFKEQ in the germline V gene. V was trimmed by 0 bases and J by 2 bases, leaving 9 bases between them. CDR3 in amino acids: CASSQDNYYTDTQYF. In DNA, the CDR3 is TGTGCCAGCAGCCAAGATAACTACTACACAGATACGCAGTATTTT.

The sample holds a few counts of this clonotype. The V call is TRBV7-9, the J call TRBJ1-5; no clear D. V was pared by 4 bases and J by 3 bases, with 13 bases between. CDR1 is SEHNR, CDR2 FQNEAQ, per germline (reference sequence). CDR3 size: 15 residues. In DNA, the CDR3 is TGTGCCAGCAGCTCCAGTGGGCAGATCAATCAGCCCCAGCATTTT. This codes for CASSSSGQINQPQHF.

This clonotype was counted a few times. The chain combines TRBV23-1 with TRBJ2-7, with D possibly TRBD2 on 5 matching bases. TRBV23-1 is marked as an open reading frame, function uncertain. V lost 6 bases to trimming and J lost 2 bases, with 17 bases between them. This CDR3 is 15 amino acids long. The CDR3 DNA reads TGCGCCAGCAGCCCCCTCGGGGTGAGTCCCTACGAGCAGTACTTC. Translating gives CASSPLGVSPYEQYF.

The rearrangement uses TRBV2 and TRBJ2-1; D is undetermined. The V gene lost 7 bases and the J gene lost 2 bases, with 12 bases spanning the gap. The CDR3 sequence is 14 residues long. Germline CDR1 is SNHLY and CDR2 is FYNNEI. CDR3 bases: TGTGCCAGCACTGGCTTCAGGACCTACAATGAGCAGTTCTTC. Its translation is CASTGFRTYNEQFF.

The chain employs TRBV2 and TRBJ2-1, with 14 bases aligning to TRBD2. Per germline, CDR1 SNHLY and CDR2 FYNNEI. V dropped 6 bases and J dropped 7; count of bases not matched to a gene: 2. This CDR3 region has 14 residues. The CDR3 region is CASRGLAGVNEQFF. DNA for the CDR3: TGTGCCAGCAGGGGACTAGCGGGAGTAAATGAGCAGTTCTTC.

This clonotype was seen more than once but under ten times. The chain links TRBV15 to TRBJ2-3; 11 nucleotides agree with TRBD2. With V trimmed by 1 base and J by 2 bases, 8 bases remained unmatched. This CDR3 has 18 residues. Germline V gene sequence: CDR1 LNHNV, CDR2 YYDKDF (reference sequence). CDR3 region: CATSRVPYSGRATDTQYF. The CDR3 DNA reads as TGTGCCACCAGCAGAGTACCTTATAGCGGGAGGGCCACAGATACGCAGTATTTT.

This clonotype was detected ten times or more. The rearrangement links TRBV7-9 to TRBJ1-1, with D unclear. Germline V gene data show CDR1 as SEHNR and CDR2 as FQNEAQ (reference sequence). V lost 5 bases to trimming and J lost 1 base, with 11 bases between them. This CDR3 is 14 amino acids long. In nucleotides, the CDR3 is TGTGCCAGCAGCCTGGGAGCCTGGAACACTGAAGCTTTCTTT. As protein: CASSLGAWNTEAFF. Full variable domain (remainder filled in from reference TRBV7-9 and TRBJ1-1): DTGVSQNPRHKITKRGQNVTFRCDPISEHNRLYWYRQTLGQGPEFLTYFQNEAQLEKSRLLSDRFSAERPKGSFSTLEIQRTEQGDSAMYLCASSLGAWNTEAFFGQGTRLTVV.

This clonotype appeared many times. The chain is built from TRBV7-2 and TRBJ2-7; 9 bases map to TRBD1. This CDR3 is 17 amino acids long. Unmatched junction bases numbered 14, after V lost 4 bases and J lost 4 bases. Germline lookup yields CDR1 SGHTA and CDR2 FQGNSA. In nucleotides, the CDR3 is TGTGCCAGCAGCTATCCCGGGACAGGGAAGGAGCCGTACGAGCAGTACTTC. Translating it yields CASSYPGTGKEPYEQYF.

In this sample, this clonotype turned up many times. The V gene is TRBV7-2, the J gene TRBJ1-5; no definite D call. The V gene's germline CDR1 is SGHTA and CDR2 FQGNSA. CDR3 length: 13 residues. Trimming cost V 0 bases and J 1 base, with 1 base left between them. The CDR3 here is CASSLASNQPQHF. The DNA of the CDR3 is TGTGCCAGCAGCTTAGCCAGCAATCAGCCCCAGCATTTT.

This clonotype has at least ten counts. The chain uses TRBV19 and TRBJ2-3; tentatively, D is TRBD2 (6 bases). V lost 5 bases to trimming and J lost 4 bases, with 13 bases between them. There are 14 residues in the CDR3. Germline V gives CDR1 LNHDA, CDR2 SQIVND (reference sequence). Written as DNA, the CDR3 is TGTGCCAGTAGTCGCCTCGGCGGGGCAGATACGCAGTATTTT. Translated: CASSRLGGADTQYF.

The V and J genes are TRBV6-2 or TRBV6-3 and TRBJ2-2, with D uncertain. Germline CDR1 MNHEY, CDR2 SVGEGT. The CDR3 is made up of 13 amino acids. The V gene lost 6 bases and the J gene lost 6 bases, with 11 bases spanning the gap. The CDR3 nucleotides read TGTGCCAGCAGAGGGCGAGCCGCCGGGGAGCTGTTTTTT. It encodes CASRGRAAGELFF.

V is TRBV20-1 and J is TRBJ2-1; tentatively, D is TRBD2 (7 bases). Looked up from germline, CDR1 is DFQATT and CDR2 is SNEGSKA (reference sequence). This CDR3 has 15 residues. The V gene lost 1 base and the J gene lost 7 bases, with 17 bases spanning the gap. The CDR3 nucleotides are TGCAGTGCTAGAGTTTTGGGGGGGCAAATTAATGAGCAGTTCTTC. Its translation is CSARVLGGQINEQFF.